The clone carrying this T cell receptor (beta chain) appeared once. The data stem from a study of blood T cell repertoires in COVID-19. The repertoire was sequenced with immunoSEQ multiplex PCR; TCRdb's copy has only in-frame clones and lacks some. The table shows 150,000 to 180,000 clones, with about 79% occurring only once. The sequenced sample was peripheral blood. This TCR was recovered from a woman aged 50 to 60 with acute or convalescent COVID-19.

The CDR3, as DNA: TGTGCCAGCACGGCGTCAAAGGGGGCAGATACGCAGTATTTT. The encoded protein is CASTASKGADTQYF. The chain recombines TRBV6-6 with TRBJ2-3, with D perhaps matching TRBD1 (6 bases). This CDR3 is built from 14 residues. The V gene lost 7 bases and the J gene lost 4 bases, with 15 bases spanning the gap. The germline V gene encodes CDR1 MNHNY and CDR2 SVGAGI (reference sequence).